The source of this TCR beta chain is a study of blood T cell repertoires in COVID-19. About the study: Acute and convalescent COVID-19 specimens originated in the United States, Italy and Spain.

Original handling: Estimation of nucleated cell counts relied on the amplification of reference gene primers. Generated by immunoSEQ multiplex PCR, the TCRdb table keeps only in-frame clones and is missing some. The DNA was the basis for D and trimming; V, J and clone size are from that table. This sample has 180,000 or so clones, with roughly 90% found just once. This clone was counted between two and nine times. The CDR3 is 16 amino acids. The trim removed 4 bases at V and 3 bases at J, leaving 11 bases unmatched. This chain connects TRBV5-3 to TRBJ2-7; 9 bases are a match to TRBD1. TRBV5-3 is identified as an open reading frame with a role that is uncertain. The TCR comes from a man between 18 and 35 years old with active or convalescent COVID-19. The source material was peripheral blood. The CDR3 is CARSPKGWDRVYEQYF. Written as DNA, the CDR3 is TGTGCCAGAAGCCCAAAGGGGTGGGACAGGGTCTACGAGCAGTACTTC.